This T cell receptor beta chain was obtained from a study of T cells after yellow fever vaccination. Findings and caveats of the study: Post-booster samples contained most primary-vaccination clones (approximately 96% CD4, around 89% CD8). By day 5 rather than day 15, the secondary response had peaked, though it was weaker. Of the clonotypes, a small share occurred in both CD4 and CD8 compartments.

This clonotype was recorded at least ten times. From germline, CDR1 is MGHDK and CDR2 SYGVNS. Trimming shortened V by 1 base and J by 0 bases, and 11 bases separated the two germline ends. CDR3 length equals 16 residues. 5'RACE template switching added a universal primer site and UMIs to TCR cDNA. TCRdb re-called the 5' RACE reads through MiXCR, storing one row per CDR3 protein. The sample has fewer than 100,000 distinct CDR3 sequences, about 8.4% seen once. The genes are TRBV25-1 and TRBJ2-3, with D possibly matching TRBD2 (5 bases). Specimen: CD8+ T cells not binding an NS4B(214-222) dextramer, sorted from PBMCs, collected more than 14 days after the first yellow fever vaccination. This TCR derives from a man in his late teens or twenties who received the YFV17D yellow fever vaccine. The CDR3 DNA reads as TGTGCCAGCAGTGAATTAAGCGGTGCTAGCACAGATACGCAGTATTTT. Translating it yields CASSELSGASTDTQYF.